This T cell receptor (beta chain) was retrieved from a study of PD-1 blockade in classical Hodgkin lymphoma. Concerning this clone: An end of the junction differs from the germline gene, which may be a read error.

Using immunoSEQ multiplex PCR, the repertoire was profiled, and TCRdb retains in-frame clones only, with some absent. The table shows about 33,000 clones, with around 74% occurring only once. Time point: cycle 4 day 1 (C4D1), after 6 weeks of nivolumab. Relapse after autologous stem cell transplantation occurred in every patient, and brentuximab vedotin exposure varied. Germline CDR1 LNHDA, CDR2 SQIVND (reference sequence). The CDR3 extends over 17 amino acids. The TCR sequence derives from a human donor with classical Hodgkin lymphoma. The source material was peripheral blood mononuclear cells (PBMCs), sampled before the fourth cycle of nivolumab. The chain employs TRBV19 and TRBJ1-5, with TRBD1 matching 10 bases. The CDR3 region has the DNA TGTGCGAGTAGGGTCCGGGACAGGGGTAATAGCAATCAGCCCCAGCATTTT. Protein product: CASRVRDRGNSNQPQHF.